The 5 T cell receptor beta chains listed next were all sequenced from one sample in a study of cytomegalovirus exposure and HLA in healthy donors. This PCR relied on a set of 60 Vbeta primers and 13 Jbeta primers. Produced via immunoSEQ multiplex PCR; TCRdb's table is partial and in-frame only. This table has 150,000 to 180,000 clones, around 68% appearing once. Material: PBMCs. These receptors all come from a man aged 25-40 years in good health and CMV-seronegative.

In its sample, this clone was seen a few times. This chain links TRBV27 with TRBJ2-3; the D gene is possibly TRBD1 (5 bases). This CDR3 comprises 14 residues. Trimming removed 3 bases at V and 5 bases at J, with 12 bases between. Germline CDR1 and CDR2: MNHEY and SMNVEV (reference sequence). The chain's CDR3 is CASSFARAEDTQYF. CDR3 sequence (DNA): TGTGCCAGCAGTTTCGCCAGGGCGGAAGATACGCAGTATTTT.

This rearrangement joins TRBV9 to TRBJ1-6; 7 bases map to TRBD1. V dropped 0 bases and J dropped 7; count of bases not matched to a gene: 4. Looked up from germline, CDR1 is SGDLS and CDR2 is YYNGEE. The CDR3 extends over 15 amino acids. The CDR3 coding sequence is TGTGCCAGCAGCGTAGAAGGGACAGCCAATTCACCCCTCCACTTT. It codes for CASSVEGTANSPLHF.

This chain connects TRBV10-1 to TRBJ1-3, with unresolved D. V lost 3 bases, J lost 0 bases, and 6 bases lay in between. Looked up from germline, CDR1 is WNHNN and CDR2 is SYGVQD (reference sequence). There are 14 residues in the CDR3. The CDR3 is CASSDTASGNTIYF. For the CDR3, the DNA is TGCGCCAGCAGTGATACAGCCTCTGGAAACACCATATATTTT.

This clone was detected a few times. The sample contains more than one DNA sequence encoding this CDR3. The genes are TRBV7-2 and TRBJ2-5, with 7 nucleotides matching TRBD2. Germline loops: CDR1 SGHTA, CDR2 FQGNSA. CDR3 size: 15 residues. J was trimmed by 5 bases and V by 5 bases; bases with no gene match: 11. CDR3 sequence (DNA): TGTGCCAGCAGCCTGGGGCGGGGGAGATGGGAGACCCAGTACTTC. It specifies CASSLGRGRWETQYF.

This clone has a single count. V usage is TRBV5-8 and J usage is TRBJ1-3, with D uncertain. The length of the CDR3 is 18 residues. The germline V gene has CDR1 SGHTS and CDR2 YDEGEE. V gave up 5 bases and J gave up 0 bases, with 21 bases separating them. The CDR3 DNA reads TGTGCCAGCAGTAATACCCGTGGGCAGCTGAGCTCTGGAAACACCATATATTTT. As protein: CASSNTRGQLSSGNTIYF.